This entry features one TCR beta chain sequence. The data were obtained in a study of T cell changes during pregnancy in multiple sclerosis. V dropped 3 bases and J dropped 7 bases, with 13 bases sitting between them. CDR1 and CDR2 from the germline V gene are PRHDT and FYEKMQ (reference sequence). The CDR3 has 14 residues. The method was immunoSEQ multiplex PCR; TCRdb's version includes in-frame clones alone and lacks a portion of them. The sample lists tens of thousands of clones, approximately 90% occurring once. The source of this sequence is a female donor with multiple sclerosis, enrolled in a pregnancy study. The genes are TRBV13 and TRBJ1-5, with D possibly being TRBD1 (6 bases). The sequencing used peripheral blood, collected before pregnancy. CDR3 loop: CASSFGGAGQPQHF. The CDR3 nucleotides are TGTGCCAGCAGCTTCGGGGGGGCAGGACAGCCCCAGCATTTT.